This TCR beta chain was captured by sequencing in a study of glioma-infiltrating T cells. Points from the study as a whole: CDR3 overlap between tissue and blood was very small. Non-neoplastic patients had below-expected tissue-blood divergence, while all gliomas exceeded expectation.

The iRepertoire nested amplicon-rescue multiplex PCR amplified TCR alpha and beta CDR3s from RNA. MiXCR, run by TCRdb on the multiplex PCR reads, gives a single entry per CDR3 protein. The table has about 140,000 distinct CDR3 sequences, around 42% seen once; the top ten hold around 18%. Trimming took off 2 bases at V and 7 bases at J, with 15 bases between the two ends. Per germline, CDR1 LGHNA and CDR2 YSLEER. The CDR3 covers 15 residues. In regard to this clonotype: As yet, its antigen is unknown.

This chain uses TRBV4-3 with TRBJ2-1; tentatively, D is TRBD2 (5 bases). The sequenced sample consisted of glioma tissue, nonneoplastic brain tissue, or PBMCs (not recorded which). The sequence derives from a human donor with low-grade glioma or glioblastoma, undergoing nonglioma brain surgery, or in good health (not recorded which). The CDR3 bases are TGCGCCAGCAGCCAAAATCCAGGCCCGGGGAATGAGCAGTTCTTC. It translates to CASSQNPGPGNEQFF.